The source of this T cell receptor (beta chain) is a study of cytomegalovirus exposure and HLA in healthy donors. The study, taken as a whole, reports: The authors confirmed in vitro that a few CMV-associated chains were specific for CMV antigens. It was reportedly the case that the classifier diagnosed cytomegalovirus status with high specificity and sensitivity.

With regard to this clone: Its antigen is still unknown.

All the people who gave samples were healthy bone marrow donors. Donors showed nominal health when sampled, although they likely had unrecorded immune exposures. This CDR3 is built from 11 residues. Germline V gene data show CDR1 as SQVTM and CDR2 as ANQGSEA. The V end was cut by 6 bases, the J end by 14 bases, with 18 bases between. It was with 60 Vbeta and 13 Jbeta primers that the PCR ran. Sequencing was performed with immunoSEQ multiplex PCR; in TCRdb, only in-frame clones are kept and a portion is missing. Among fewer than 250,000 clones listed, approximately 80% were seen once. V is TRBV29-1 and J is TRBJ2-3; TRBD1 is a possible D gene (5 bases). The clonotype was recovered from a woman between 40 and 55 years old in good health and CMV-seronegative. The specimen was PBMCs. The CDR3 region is CSVLLGLGRYF. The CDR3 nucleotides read TGCAGCGTCCTCTTGGGGCTTGGGCGGTATTTT.